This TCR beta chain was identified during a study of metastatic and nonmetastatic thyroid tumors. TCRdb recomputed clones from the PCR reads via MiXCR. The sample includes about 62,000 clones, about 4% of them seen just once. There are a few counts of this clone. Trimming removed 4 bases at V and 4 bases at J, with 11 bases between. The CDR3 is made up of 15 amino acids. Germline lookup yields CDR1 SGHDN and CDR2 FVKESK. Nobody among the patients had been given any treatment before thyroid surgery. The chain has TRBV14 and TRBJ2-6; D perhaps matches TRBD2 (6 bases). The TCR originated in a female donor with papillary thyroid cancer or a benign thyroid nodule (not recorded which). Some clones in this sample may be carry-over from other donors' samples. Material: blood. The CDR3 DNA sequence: TGTGCCAGCAGCCGCCAGGGAGGCGGGGCCAACGTCCTGACTTTC. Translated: CASSRQGGGANVLTF.